One sample yielded the 15 T cell receptor beta chains listed below, sequenced in a study of T cell changes during pregnancy in multiple sclerosis. Libraries were prepared by immunoSEQ multiplex PCR; TCRdb keeps only in-frame clonotypes and omits some of them. The sample lists more than 45,000 clones; 85% to 95% were seen once. This sample comprised CD4+ T cells from peripheral blood mononuclear cells, obtained in the second trimester of pregnancy. These receptors originate from a female donor in good health, enrolled as a control in a pregnancy study.

On this clone: Germline and junction disagree at one end, which may indicate a read error. The chain uses TRBV11-2 and TRBJ1-1, with D uncertain. The CDR3 sequence is 12 residues long. From germline, CDR1 is SGHAT and CDR2 FQNNGV. In nucleotides, the CDR3 is TGTGCCAGCAGCTTATGGGGAGCTGAGGCTTTCTTT. Its translation: CASSLWGAEAFF. Together with reference TRBV11-2 and TRBJ1-1, the CDR3 gives the full variable domain: EAGVAQSPRYKIIEKRQSVAFWCNPISGHATLYWYQQILGQGPKLLIQFQNNGVVDDSQLPKDRFSAERLKGVDSTLKIQPAKLEDSAVYLCASSLWGAEAFFGQGTRLTVV.

V gene TRBV7-2 combines with J gene TRBJ1-2; D gene uncertain. Trimming took off 1 base at V and 5 bases at J, with 8 bases between the two ends. Germline V lookup: CDR1 SGHTA, CDR2 FQGNSA. The CDR3 is 13 residues long. CDR3 nucleotide sequence: TGTGCCAGCAGCTTAGGTGGGAGATATGGCTACACCTTC. This translates into CASSLGGRYGYTF.

J is TRBJ1-1 and V is TRBV5-1; 7 positions match TRBD1. The germline CDR1 and CDR2 sequences are SGHRS and YFSETQ. CDR3 length equals 13 residues. Germline trimming cut 4 bases from V and 7 bases from J; bases unmatched to any gene: 7. The CDR3 reads CASSVRGRFEAFF. The CDR3 nucleotides are TGCGCCAGCAGCGTGAGGGGGCGATTTGAAGCTTTCTTT.

The chain links TRBV5-1 to TRBJ2-2, with 7 bases fitting TRBD1. This CDR3 has 16 residues. With 3 bases clipped from V and 4 bases from J, the junction kept 9 bases outside the gene matches. Germline CDR1 and CDR2: SGHRS and YFSETQ. CDR3 in DNA: TGCGCCAGCAGCTCCGGAACGGGACAGAGCACCGGGGAGCTGTTTTTT. The encoded protein is CASSSGTGQSTGELFF.

The chain combines TRBV7-8 with TRBJ2-7; D might be TRBD2 (5 bases). Germline V CDR1 and CDR2: SGHVS, FQNEAQ. The CDR3 consists of 15 residues. The germline V and J ends were trimmed by 4 bases and 5 bases, with 18 bases remaining between them. The CDR3 sequence: CASSWTGVAPNEQYF. The CDR3 nucleotides read TGTGCCAGCAGCTGGACTGGGGTCGCTCCAAACGAGCAGTACTTC.

The J gene is TRBJ2-7, the V gene TRBV15; TRBD2 matches 12 bases. The CDR3 contains 16 residues. From germline, CDR1 is LNHNV and CDR2 YYDKDF (reference sequence). The trim removed 1 base at V and 3 bases at J, leaving 4 bases unmatched. CDR3 in amino acids: CATSRGGLAGHYEQYF. CDR3 coding DNA: TGTGCCACCAGCAGAGGGGGACTAGCGGGCCACTACGAGCAGTACTTC.

The chain links TRBV30 to TRBJ1-5; 9 positions match TRBD1. This CDR3 region has 15 residues. CDR1 and CDR2 (germline): GTSNPN, SVGIG (reference sequence). Trimming removed 3 bases from V and 1 base from J; junction bases left unmatched: 4. CDR3 region: CAWSPGTGSNQPQHF. The CDR3 region has the DNA TGTGCCTGGAGCCCCGGGACAGGGAGCAATCAGCCCCAGCATTTT.

The V and J genes are TRBV18 and TRBJ2-7; possibly TRBD2 for D (7 bases). The germline V gene has CDR1 KGHSH and CDR2 LQKENI. The CDR3 loop spans 15 amino acids. V lost 0 bases and J lost 7, with 16 bases in between. CDR3: CASSPPIPRGGEQYF. Here the CDR3 DNA reads TGTGCCAGCTCACCACCGATCCCAAGGGGGGGGGAGCAGTACTTC. Based on the CDR3 plus reference TRBV18 and TRBJ2-7, the full variable domain is NAGVMQNPRHLVRRRGQEARLRCSPMKGHSHVYWYRQLPEEGLKFMVYLQKENIIDESGMPKERFSAEFPKEGPSILRIQQVVRGDSAAYFCASSPPIPRGGEQYFGPGTRLTVT.

This chain uses TRBV4-2 with TRBJ1-5, with 11 nucleotides matching TRBD1. J was trimmed by 0 bases and V by 3 bases; bases with no gene match: 7. The CDR3 consists of 18 residues. Germline CDR1 reads LGHNA; CDR2 reads YNFKEQ. The CDR3 DNA follows: TGTGCCAGCAGCCACCCCCGGGACAGGGGGGATAGCAATCAGCCCCAGCATTTT. Translated, it gives CASSHPRDRGDSNQPQHF.

This sequence joins TRBV6-1 and TRBJ2-7; a weak D match, TRBD2 (6 bases). The V gene lost 2 bases and the J gene lost 3 bases, with 11 bases spanning the gap. CDR1 is MNHNS, CDR2 SASEGT, per germline. This CDR3 has 14 amino acids. In DNA form, the CDR3 reads TGTGCCAGCAGTGAAATCGGGGGTTACTACGAGCAGTACTTC. It encodes CASSEIGGYYEQYF.

The chain joins TRBV7-2 to TRBJ1-2; D may be TRBD1 (6 bases). Deletions cut 7 bases from V and 7 bases from J, with 19 bases between. The CDR3 has 14 amino acids. Per germline, CDR1 SGHTA and CDR2 FQGNSA. The CDR3 sequence is CASNPRAGAGGYTF. CDR3 in DNA: TGTGCCAGCAACCCAAGGGCGGGGGCTGGTGGCTACACCTTC.

The V call is TRBV5-6, the J call TRBJ2-7; 9 bases are a match to TRBD2. CDR1 SGHDT and CDR2 YYEEEE come from the germline V gene. V shed 0 bases, J shed 0 bases, and the junction held 4 bases outside the gene matches. There are 16 residues in the CDR3. CDR3 nucleotides: TGTGCCAGCAGCTTGGGCGGGGGGGGTTTCTCCTACGAGCAGTACTTC. Encoded protein: CASSLGGGGFSYEQYF.

The chain's CDR3 is CASSSEREARYEQYF. The DNA of the CDR3 is TGTGCCAGCAGCTCTGAGCGGGAGGCTCGCTACGAGCAGTACTTC. The V gene is TRBV7-9, the J gene TRBJ2-7; 9 nucleotides agree with TRBD2. The CDR3 has 15 amino acids. Germline V CDR1 and CDR2: SEHNR, FQNEAQ (reference sequence). Trimming at V came to 4 bases and at J to 3 bases, leaving 7 bases not matched to a gene.

The chain recombines TRBV29-1 with TRBJ2-7; 7 bases are a match to TRBD1. The CDR3 loop spans 11 amino acids. V lost 4 bases and J lost 8; bases outside the gene matches: 5. Germline V CDR1 and CDR2: SQVTM, ANQGSEA. The CDR3 nucleotides read TGCAGCGTTGGGGACAGCAGACAGCAGTACTTC. It codes for CSVGDSRQQYF.

V is TRBV25-1 and J is TRBJ2-3, with a possible D match to TRBD2 (5 bases). Germline V CDR1 and CDR2: MGHDK, SYGVNS. Trimming took off 0 bases at V and 5 bases at J, with 12 bases between the two ends. The CDR3 covers 15 residues. The CDR3 here is CASSEYRGFQDTQYF. The CDR3 DNA reads as TGTGCCAGCAGTGAATATAGAGGGTTTCAAGATACGCAGTATTTT.